The 24 T cell receptor beta chains presented below share a single source sample, sequenced in a study of shared clonotypes between healthy human individuals. Assay used: immunoSEQ multiplex PCR; TCRdb lists only in-frame clones, some missing. The sample has about 2.1 million clones; 80% to 95% are singletons. As defined, naive CD8 cells were CD45RO-negative and positively selected for CCR7, with terminally differentiated effector memory CD45RA+ cells excluded. Sequencing was carried out using naive CD8+ T cells from PBMCs. The receptors here all came from a man aged 18-30 years in good health. Some clones in this sample may be carry-over from other donors' samples.

V is TRBV27 and J is TRBJ1-5; 7 bases are shared with TRBD1. The junction had 9 bases not matched to a gene; V was cut back by 4 bases and J by 6 bases. This CDR3 comprises 15 residues. In germline, CDR1 is MNHEY, CDR2 SMNVEV (reference sequence). The CDR3 DNA is TGTGCCAGCAGTTCACTAACAGGGGAAGGTCAGCCCCAGCATTTT. Translating it yields CASSSLTGEGQPQHF.

The chain combines TRBV9 with TRBJ2-3, with D tentatively TRBD2 (6 bases). CDR1 is SGDLS, CDR2 YYNGEE, per germline. The CDR3 is 15 residues long. The ends were cut back, 0 bases at V and 1 base at J, with 9 bases in the middle. CDR3: CASSVAGTRTDTQYF. The CDR3 DNA reads as TGTGCCAGCAGCGTAGCCGGGACTCGCACAGATACGCAGTATTTT. Using reference TRBV9 and TRBJ2-3 for the parts outside the CDR3, the full variable domain is DSGVTQTPKHLITATGQRVTLRCSPRSGDLSVYWYQQSLDQGLQFLIQYYNGEERAKGNILERFSAQQFPDLHSELNLSSLELGDSALYFCASSVAGTRTDTQYFGPGTRLTVL.

The CDR3 is CASSRGSTGGTYEQYF. The CDR3 bases are TGTGCCAGCTCACGAGGATCGACAGGGGGCACCTACGAGCAGTACTTC. The chain combines TRBV18 with TRBJ2-7, with 10 nucleotides matching TRBD1. V was clipped by 4 bases and J by 2 bases; unmatched bases: 8. The CDR3 runs 16 residues. The germline CDR1 and CDR2 sequences are KGHSH and LQKENI.

This clone was found once. The chain uses TRBV19 and TRBJ2-7; D unclear. V lost 5 bases and J lost 4, with 12 bases in between. This CDR3 comprises 13 residues. Germline V lookup: CDR1 LNHDA, CDR2 SQIVND (reference sequence). CDR3 sequence: CASSPRNGYEQYF. CDR3 coding DNA: TGTGCCAGTAGTCCCCGTAACGGTTACGAGCAGTACTTC.

V usage is TRBV10-3 and J usage is TRBJ2-1; perhaps TRBD2 as D (5 bases). The CDR3 loop spans 16 amino acids. V dropped 2 bases and J dropped 0 bases, with 11 bases sitting between them. Germline assignment: CDR1 ENHRY and CDR2 SYGVKD. The CDR3: CAISEGGRFSYNEQFF. The CDR3 DNA reads TGTGCCATCAGTGAGGGCGGGCGGTTCTCCTACAATGAGCAGTTCTTC.

The chain links TRBV5-4 to TRBJ2-3, with TRBD2 matching over 14 bases. Germline trimming cut 4 bases from V and 4 bases from J; bases unmatched to any gene: 2. The CDR3 has 15 residues. Germline V gives CDR1 SGHNT, CDR2 YYREEE (reference sequence). Written as DNA, the CDR3 is TGTGCCAGCAGCCCGGGACTAGCGGGGGCAGATACGCAGTATTTT. Its translation is CASSPGLAGADTQYF.

V usage is TRBV6-1 and J usage is TRBJ1-1; D is unresolved. Germline V gene sequence: CDR1 MNHNS, CDR2 SASEGT. CDR3 size: 15 residues. V dropped 2 bases and J dropped 5 bases, with 15 bases sitting between them. CDR3 sequence (DNA): TGTGCCAGCAGTGAAACGGCCCAACGTGGGACTGAAGCTTTCTTT. Its protein is CASSETAQRGTEAFF.

This chain connects TRBV7-6 to TRBJ2-1; TRBD1 agrees at 8 bases. After removal of 1 base from V and 7 bases from J, the junction contained 9 bases not matched to a gene. There are 16 residues in the CDR3. CDR1 and CDR2 (germline): SGHVS, FNYEAQ. DNA for the CDR3: TGTGCCAGCAGCTTAGAGGTGACAGGGGCGCGAAATGAGCAGTTCTTC. It specifies CASSLEVTGARNEQFF.

The chain joins TRBV21-1 to TRBJ2-7; the D call of TRBD1 is as the table states it, not checked on the DNA. TRBV21-1 is a pseudogene segment. CDR3 length equals 15 residues. The CDR3: CASSKGQAGIYEQYF. For the CDR3, the DNA is TGTGCCAGCAGCAAAGGACAGGCAGGGATCTACGAGCAGTACTTC.

The V gene is TRBV19, the J gene TRBJ2-7; no reliable D call. Germline V CDR1 and CDR2: LNHDA, SQIVND (reference sequence). The CDR3 runs to 15 residues. Trimming removed 4 bases at V and 2 bases at J, with 15 bases between. The CDR3 coding sequence is TGTGCCAGTAGTAATAGCCAGGAAAGCACCTACGAGCAGTACTTC. Its translation: CASSNSQESTYEQYF.

The genes are TRBV7-6 and TRBJ2-7; D is tentatively TRBD1 or TRBD2 (6 bases each). This CDR3 has 14 residues. From germline, CDR1 is SGHVS and CDR2 FNYEAQ. V gave up 3 bases and J gave up 2 bases, with 11 bases separating them. The DNA for the CDR3 is TGTGCCAGCAGCTTCCAGGGGAGGACCTACGAGCAGTACTTC. Translated, it gives CASSFQGRTYEQYF. The full variable domain, rest sourced from reference TRBV7-6 and TRBJ2-7, is GAGVSQSPRYKVTKRGQDVALRCDPISGHVSLYWYRQALGQGPEFLTYFNYEAQQDKSGLPNDRFSAERPEGSISTLTIQRTEQRDSAMYRCASSFQGRTYEQYFGPGTRLTVT.

This sequence joins TRBV5-4 and TRBJ1-1; TRBD1 is a possible D gene (6 bases). Trimming stripped 0 bases from V and 11 bases from J, with 11 bases between. There are 12 residues in the CDR3. CDR1 is SGHNT, CDR2 YYREEE, per germline (reference sequence). In DNA, the CDR3 is TGTGCCAGCAGCTTGGGGCGGCAGGGGGCTTTCTTT. It specifies CASSLGRQGAFF.

V usage is TRBV27 and J usage is TRBJ2-5; TRBD1 agrees at 8 bases. There are 15 residues in the CDR3. V was pared by 2 bases and J by 5 bases, with 7 bases of the junction left unmatched. CDR1 and CDR2 from the germline V gene are MNHEY and SMNVEV (reference sequence). CDR3 sequence: CASSLIQGGKETQYF. In DNA form, the CDR3 reads TGTGCCAGCAGTTTAATACAGGGGGGCAAGGAGACCCAGTACTTC.

The V call is TRBV5-6, the J call TRBJ2-5; 10 bases are shared with TRBD2. Germline V CDR1 and CDR2: SGHDT, YYEEEE. The CDR3 sequence is 18 residues long. V lost 0 bases to trimming and J lost 1 base; unmatched junction nucleotides: 9. The CDR3 nucleotides read TGTGCCAGCAGCTTGGGTGTGTCACTAGCGGGGATCCAAGAGACCCAGTACTTC. It yields the protein CASSLGVSLAGIQETQYF.

This chain joins TRBV4-3 and TRBJ1-2; no clear D. This CDR3 comprises 14 residues. V was cut by 3 bases and J by 6 bases, with 14 bases left in between. Germline CDR1 is LGHNA and CDR2 is YSLEER. This CDR3 reads CASSQDGSFDGYTF. Written as DNA, the CDR3 is TGCGCCAGCAGCCAGGACGGGAGTTTCGATGGCTACACCTTC.

The chain couples TRBV6-1 to TRBJ2-2; D is undetermined. CDR3 length: 14 residues. The ends were cut back, 2 bases at V and 6 bases at J, with 10 bases in the middle. Germline V gene data show CDR1 as MNHNS and CDR2 as SASEGT. The CDR3 protein is CASSEKDVAGELFF. The DNA of the CDR3 is TGTGCCAGCAGTGAAAAGGACGTCGCCGGGGAGCTGTTTTTT.

V and J are TRBV27 and TRBJ2-7; D unresolved. Germline V gene sequence: CDR1 MNHEY, CDR2 SMNVEV (reference sequence). V shed 2 bases and J shed 1 base, with 12 bases lying between them. This CDR3 has 15 residues. CDR3 nucleotide sequence: TGTGCCAGCAGTTTAGTGGGGTTCAGTTCCTACGAGCAGTACTTC. Residues: CASSLVGFSSYEQYF.

The genes are TRBV27 and TRBJ2-7; D is undetermined. The CDR3 loop spans 14 amino acids. Trimming cost V 7 bases and J 1 base, with 14 bases left between them. Germline V gives CDR1 MNHEY, CDR2 SMNVEV (reference sequence). CDR3 amino acids: CASTTSAISYEQYF. CDR3 in DNA: TGTGCCAGCACGACAAGCGCCATTTCCTACGAGCAGTACTTC.

The genes are TRBV7-3 and TRBJ2-3; 14 nucleotides match TRBD2. The CDR3 sequence is 20 residues long. The V gene's germline CDR1 is SGHTA and CDR2 FQGTGA. V lost 4 bases and J lost 1; bases outside the gene matches: 13. CDR3 bases: TGTGCCAGCAGCTCCCATCGGACTAGCGGGAGGAAGAACCGCACAGATACGCAGTATTTT. The encoded protein is CASSSHRTSGRKNRTDTQYF.

The J gene is TRBJ2-2, the V gene TRBV28, with 7 bases aligning to TRBD2. The CDR3 consists of 17 residues. The V gene's germline CDR1 is MDHEN and CDR2 SYDVKM. With V trimmed by 2 bases and J by 4 bases, 10 bases remained unmatched. Here the CDR3 DNA reads TGTGCCAGCAGTTTACGATTAGCGGGCGTATCCACCGGGGAGCTGTTTTTT. This codes for CASSLRLAGVSTGELFF.

This chain joins TRBV5-1 and TRBJ2-5; maybe TRBD2 (5 bases). This CDR3 contains 13 residues. V shed 5 bases and J shed 1 base, with 9 bases lying between them. CDR1 is SGHRS and CDR2 is YFSETQ in the germline V gene. The CDR3 region has the DNA TGCGCCAGCAGGGGAGTGCTCCAAGAGACCCAGTACTTC. Amino acid sequence: CASRGVLQETQYF.

The chain carries TRBV2 and TRBJ1-2; no reliable D call. CDR1 and CDR2 from the germline V gene are SNHLY and FYNNEI. The CDR3 spans 13 residues. V lost 7 bases, J lost 4 bases, and 13 bases lay in between. Here the CDR3 DNA reads TGTGCCAGCACCATTGGAGCTATCTATGGCTACACCTTC. This codes for CASTIGAIYGYTF.

Worth noting for this clone: In the same sample, other DNA sequences code for this CDR3. The rearrangement joins TRBV29-1 to TRBJ1-4, with 8 bases aligning to TRBD1. CDR3 size: 12 residues. Losses at the gene ends were 6 bases for V and 7 bases for J; bases not matched to a gene: 4. Germline assignment: CDR1 SQVTM and CDR2 ANQGSEA. CDR3: CSVSDRGEKLFF. Written as DNA, the CDR3 is TGCAGCGTGTCAGACAGGGGTGAAAAACTGTTTTTT.

The V call is TRBV28, the J call TRBJ2-5, with 7 bases identical to TRBD1. Per germline, CDR1 MDHEN and CDR2 SYDVKM. V dropped 4 bases and J dropped 3; count of bases not matched to a gene: 14. This CDR3 comprises 17 residues. The CDR3 DNA reads as TGTGCCAGCAGTTCCCCGACGGGACAGAGCTCGAAAGAGACCCAGTACTTC. Encoded protein: CASSSPTGQSSKETQYF.